This is a list of T cell receptor beta chains from one sample in a study of cytomegalovirus exposure and HLA in healthy donors. Clones were sequenced by immunoSEQ multiplex PCR, and TCRdb holds only the in-frame ones, with some missing. The table includes 110,000 to 150,000 clones, around 80% detected once. What was sequenced was PBMCs. Every receptor here comes from a woman aged 55-75 years in good health and CMV-seropositive. Each CDR3 is given with its conserved first and last residue. A D gene is named only where the DNA matches it firmly. The listing skips clone size in some rows; elsewhere it reads once, few, many or a size class.

d_gene	v_gene	abundance	j_gene	CDR3nt	CDR3aa
TRBD1	TRBV19	NA	TRBJ2-1	TGTGCCAGTACCATCTCCTTCCAGGGGGCTCTGCCCAATGAGCAGTTCTTC	CASTISFQGALPNEQFF
TRBD2	TRBV28	NA	TRBJ2-7	TGTGCCAGCAGTACTCCAAGCGGGGCACTGTACGAGCAGTACTTC	CASSTPSGALYEQYF
TRBD1	TRBV28	NA	TRBJ2-7	TGTGCCAGCAGGGGGGGACAGGGATCCTACGAGCAGTACTTC	CASRGGQGSYEQYF
TRBD2	TRBV4-1	NA	TRBJ2-3	TGCGCCAGCAGCCAAACCGCCGGACTAGCGGGAGATACGCAGTATTTT	CASSQTAGLAGDTQYF
TRBD2	TRBV6-1	NA	TRBJ2-3	TGTGCCAGCACAGGGGGGGAGCGGGAGGCAGATACGCAGTATTTT	CASTGGEREADTQYF
NA	TRBV7-2	NA	TRBJ2-3	TGTGCCAGCAGCTTTTATACAGATACGCAGTATTTT	CASSFYTDTQYF
NA	TRBV5-6	NA	TRBJ1-5	TGTGCCAGCAGCTCGTCCAGGCAGTATCAGCCCCAGCATTTT	CASSSSRQYQPQHF
NA	TRBV15	NA	TRBJ2-2	TGTGCCACCAGCAGAGTCCACCTTAGGGGTGGCGGGGAGCTGTTTTTT	CATSRVHLRGGGELFF
NA	TRBV27	NA	TRBJ1-5	TGTGCCAGCGGGGGGGCAGGGACTAATCAGCCCCAGCATTTT	CASGGAGTNQPQHF
NA	TRBV19	NA	TRBJ1-4	TGTGCCAGTAGTACCGGGACAAGGGATGAAAAACTGTTTTTT	CASSTGTRDEKLFF
NA	TRBV5-1	few	TRBJ1-1	TGCGCCAGCAGACAAGACCCCGGGAACCCCGGGCGCGCTTTCTTT	CASRQDPGNPGRAFF
NA	TRBV7-2	NA	TRBJ2-5	TGTGCCAGCAGCTTATTGGGCAGGGGAGGGGAGACCCAGTACTTC	CASSLLGRGGETQYF
TRBD2	TRBV9	NA	TRBJ2-3	TGTGCCAGCAGCGCCGGGACTAGCGGGAGCACAGATACGCAGTATTTT	CASSAGTSGSTDTQYF
TRBD2	TRBV5-1	NA	TRBJ2-7	TGCGCCAGCAGCCCAGGACTAGCGGGAGGATCCTACGAGCAGTACTTC	CASSPGLAGGSYEQYF
NA	TRBV30	NA	TRBJ2-7	TGTGCCTGGAGCCACCCGACTAGTGGAACTTTCTACGAGCAGTACTTC	CAWSHPTSGTFYEQYF
NA	TRBV6-5	NA	TRBJ2-7	TGTGCCAGCAGCGACCCGGGGTTGCGCGAGCAGTACTTC	CASSDPGLREQYF
NA	TRBV5-4	NA	TRBJ2-1	TGTGCCAGCAGCTTAATCGGGGGGCGCGGTCATGAGCAGTTCTTC	CASSLIGGRGHEQFF
NA	TRBV25-1	NA	TRBJ2-5	TGTGCCAGCAGTGCGACGGGATCAGAGACCCAGTACTTC	CASSATGSETQYF
NA	TRBV18	NA	TRBJ1-5	TGTGCCAGCTCACCTGACAGGCACAATCAGCCCCAGCATTTT	CASSPDRHNQPQHF
NA	TRBV5-1	NA	TRBJ1-1	TGCGCCAGCAGCGCACAGGCCATGAACACTGAAGCTTTCTTT	CASSAQAMNTEAFF
TRBD1	TRBV7-7	NA	TRBJ2-3	TGTGCTAGCAGCTTAGAGGACAGGGTAGGGGCCACAGATACGCAGTATTTT	CASSLEDRVGATDTQYF
NA	TRBV7-2	NA	TRBJ1-3	TGTGCCAGCAGCTTAGGGTTGAGCTCTGGAAACACCATATATTTT	CASSLGLSSGNTIYF
NA	TRBV19	NA	TRBJ1-5	TGTGCCAGTAGTATAATTAGGGGCACGGAGCCCCAGCATTTT	CASSIIRGTEPQHF
NA	TRBV21-1	NA	TRBJ2-6	TGTGCCAGGGGGCCGGGACAACATTTTATCTCTGGGGCCAACGTCCTGACTTTC	CARGPGQHFISGANVLTF
NA	TRBV14	NA	TRBJ1-2	TGTGCCAGCAGCCCGGCCAGGGCAAATGGCTACACCTTC	CASSPARANGYTF
TRBD1	TRBV11-3	NA	TRBJ2-7	TGTGCCAGCCCGACAGGGGTAATATACGAGCAGTACTTC	CASPTGVIYEQYF
NA	TRBV20-1	NA	TRBJ2-3	TGCAGTGCTGGTCAGGATACGCAGTATTTT	CSAGQDTQYF
NA	TRBV10-3	few	TRBJ1-1	TGTGCCATCAGTGGAGCGGTTTCGAACACTGAAGCTTTCTTT	CAISGAVSNTEAFF
NA	TRBV9	NA	TRBJ2-2	TGTGCCAGCAGGGGGCAGAACACCGGGGAGCTGTTTTTT	CASRGQNTGELFF
TRBD1	TRBV27	NA	TRBJ2-7	TGTGCCAGCAGTACTATACAGGGGAGCTCCTACGAGCAGTACTTC	CASSTIQGSSYEQYF
TRBD2	TRBV6-5	NA	TRBJ2-7	TGTGCCAGCAGTTACTCAGCGGGGGCCCTCGACGAGCAGTACTTC	CASSYSAGALDEQYF
NA	TRBV6-1	NA	TRBJ2-7	TGTGCCAGCGCCCGGGACATTTTCGGCGAGCAGTACTTC	CASARDIFGEQYF
TRBD1	TRBV2	NA	TRBJ2-5	TGTGCCAGCAGTGCCCGCGGACAGGGGCTTTCTGAGACCCAGTACTTC	CASSARGQGLSETQYF
NA	TRBV7-6	NA	TRBJ1-1	TGTGCCAGCAGCTTAGGCGGAGGAGACACTGAAGCTTTCTTT	CASSLGGGDTEAFF
TRBD1	TRBV18	once	TRBJ2-7	TGTGCCAGCTCACCCTCGACCGGGACAGTTGACGCAACCCCCTACGAGCAGTACTTC	CASSPSTGTVDATPYEQYF
NA	TRBV7-7	NA	TRBJ2-1	TGTGCTAGCAGCTTAGGTGAGGGTGAGCAGTTCTTC	CASSLGEGEQFF
NA	TRBV19	once	TRBJ1-2	TGTGCCAGTAGTATAGATAGTTCCTACGGCTACACCTTC	CASSIDSSYGYTF
TRBD1	TRBV28	NA	TRBJ1-4	TGTGCCAGCAGCCCTCTAGACAGGGCGAATGAAAAACTGTTTTTT	CASSPLDRANEKLFF
TRBD2	TRBV15	NA	TRBJ2-7	TGTGCCACCAGCAGAGACCCTAGCGGGGTGGGGGAGCAGTACTTC	CATSRDPSGVGEQYF
TRBD1	TRBV9	NA	TRBJ1-1	TGTGCCAGCAGCCCCTCGACAGGGTCGTTAGCTTTCTTT	CASSPSTGSLAFF
NA	TRBV5-6	NA	TRBJ2-7	TGTGCCAGCAGCTTGTCCCTAGCACACTACGAGCAGTACTTC	CASSLSLAHYEQYF